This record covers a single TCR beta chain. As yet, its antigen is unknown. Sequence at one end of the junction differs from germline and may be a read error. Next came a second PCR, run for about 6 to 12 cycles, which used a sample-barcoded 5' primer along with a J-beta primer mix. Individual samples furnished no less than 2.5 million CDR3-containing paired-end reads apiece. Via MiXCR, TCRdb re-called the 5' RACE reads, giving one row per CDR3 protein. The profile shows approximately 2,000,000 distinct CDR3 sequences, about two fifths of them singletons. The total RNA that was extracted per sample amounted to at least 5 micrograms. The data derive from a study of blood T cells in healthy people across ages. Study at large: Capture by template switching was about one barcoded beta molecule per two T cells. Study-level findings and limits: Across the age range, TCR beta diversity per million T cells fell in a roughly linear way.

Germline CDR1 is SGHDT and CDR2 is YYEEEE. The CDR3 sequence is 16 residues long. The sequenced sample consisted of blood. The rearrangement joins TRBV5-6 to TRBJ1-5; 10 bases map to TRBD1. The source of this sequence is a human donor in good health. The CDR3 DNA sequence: TGTACCAGCAGCTTGGCCGGGGACAGGGGAGGTCAGCCCCAGCATTTT. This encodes CTSSLAGDRGGQPQHF.